This TCR beta chain was profiled in a study of T cells after yellow fever vaccination. Turning to the study itself: Each low-cell-number fraction was prepared by means of SMART-Seq v4 Ultra Low Input. Study results and limitations: Though it reached lower strength, the secondary response hit its peak faster, day 5 versus 15. A limited proportion of clonotypes was detected within both the CD4 and CD8 compartments.

This clonotype was found many times. Its cognate antigen is unknown. Production of TCR cDNA was by 5'RACE template switching, which also added a universal primer site and UMIs. TCRdb redid the calling of the 5' RACE reads with MiXCR, one entry per CDR3 protein. The sample has about 210,000 distinct CDR3 sequences, 3.2% seen once. Germline V gene lookup returns CDR1 KGHSH and CDR2 LQKENI. The CDR3 has 17 amino acids. V was pared by 3 bases and J by 8 bases, with 23 bases between. The J gene is TRBJ2-1, the V gene TRBV18; a possible D gene is TRBD2 (5 bases). The sample consisted of CD4+ T cells sorted from PBMCs, taken 10 days after the yellow fever booster vaccination. This receptor was obtained from a man aged 18 to 30 who received the YFV17D yellow fever vaccine. The CDR3: CASSPTIVSPSFDEQFF. In DNA, the CDR3 is TGTGCCAGCTCACCGACTATCGTTTCACCCTCGTTTGATGAGCAGTTCTTC.